This note documents a single T cell receptor (beta chain) sequence. Its specificity is unknown. This record comes from a study of T cell repertoires in cytomegalovirus infection. One entry per CDR3 protein results from TCRdb running MiXCR on the reads. The table lists about half a million distinct CDR3 sequences, roughly 42% of them singletons. The V gene lost 1 base and the J gene lost 7 bases, with 8 bases spanning the gap. The V gene's germline CDR1 is MGHRA and CDR2 YSYEKL. The CDR3 covers 13 residues. The chain links TRBV4-1 to TRBJ1-3; the D is unclear. The TCR originated in a human donor in good health (CMV status not recorded). Some clones in this sample may be carry-over from other donors' samples. The source material was cultured PBMCs, sampled from culture after CMV antigen stimulation. The CDR3 bases are TGCGCCAGCAGCCAAGGAGGAAAGAACACCATATATTTT. It specifies CASSQGGKNTIYF.